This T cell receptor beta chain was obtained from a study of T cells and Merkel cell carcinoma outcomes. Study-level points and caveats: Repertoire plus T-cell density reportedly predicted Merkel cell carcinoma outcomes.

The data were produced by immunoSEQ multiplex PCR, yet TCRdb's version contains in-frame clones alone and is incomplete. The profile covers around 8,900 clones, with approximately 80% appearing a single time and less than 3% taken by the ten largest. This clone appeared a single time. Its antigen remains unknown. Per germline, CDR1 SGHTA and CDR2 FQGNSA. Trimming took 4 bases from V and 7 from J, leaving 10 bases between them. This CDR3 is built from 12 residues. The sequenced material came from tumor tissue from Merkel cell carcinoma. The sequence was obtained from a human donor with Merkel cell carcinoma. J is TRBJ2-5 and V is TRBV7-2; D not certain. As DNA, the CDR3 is TGTGCCAGCAGCTCTACCCCCGGGACCCAGTACTTC. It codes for CASSSTPGTQYF.